What follows is one TCR beta chain and its context. Every single patient, without exception, relapsed after autologous stem cell transplantation, and brentuximab vedotin exposure varied. This sample stems from a study of PD-1 blockade in classical Hodgkin lymphoma. This CDR3 comprises 18 residues. From germline, CDR1 is LGHNA and CDR2 YNFKEQ. The trim removed 0 bases at V and 1 base at J, leaving 6 bases unmatched. Sequencing used immunoSEQ multiplex PCR; TCRdb keeps in-frame clones, though not all of them. The table has over 15,000 clones, more than 55% seen once. The chain uses TRBV4-2 and TRBJ2-1; 10 bases align to TRBD2. Sequenced material: peripheral blood mononuclear cells (PBMCs), taken before the second cycle of nivolumab. The receptor was isolated from a human donor with classical Hodgkin lymphoma. In DNA, the CDR3 is TGTGCCAGCAGCCAAGATCTCGGTAGCGGGAGGTCCTACAATGAGCAGTTCTTC. Residues: CASSQDLGSGRSYNEQFF.